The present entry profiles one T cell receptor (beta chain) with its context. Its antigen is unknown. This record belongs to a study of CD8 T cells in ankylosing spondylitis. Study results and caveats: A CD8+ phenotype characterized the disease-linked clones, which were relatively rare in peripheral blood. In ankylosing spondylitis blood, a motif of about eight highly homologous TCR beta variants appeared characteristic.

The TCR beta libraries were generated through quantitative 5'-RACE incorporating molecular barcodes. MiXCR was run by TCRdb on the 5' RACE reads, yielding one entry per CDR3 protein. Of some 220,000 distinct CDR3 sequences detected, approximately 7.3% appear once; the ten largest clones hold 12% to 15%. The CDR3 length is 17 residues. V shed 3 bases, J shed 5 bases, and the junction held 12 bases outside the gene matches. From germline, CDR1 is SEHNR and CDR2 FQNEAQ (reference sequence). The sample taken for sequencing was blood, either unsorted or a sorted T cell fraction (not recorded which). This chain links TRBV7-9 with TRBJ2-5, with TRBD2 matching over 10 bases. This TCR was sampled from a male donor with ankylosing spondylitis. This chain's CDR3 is CASSLTISSGGRETQYF. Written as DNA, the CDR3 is TGTGCCAGCAGCTTGACGATATCTAGCGGGGGTAGGGAGACCCAGTACTTC.